The sequence of this T cell receptor (beta chain) was determined in a study of blood T cells in healthy people across ages. Germline V gene sequence: CDR1 MNHEY, CDR2 SMNVEV (reference sequence). V dropped 7 bases and J dropped 0 bases, with 7 bases sitting between them. This CDR3 region has 14 residues. This clonotype was detected a few times. It was with a sample-barcoded 5' primer and a J-beta primer mix that a second PCR of roughly 7 to 12 cycles was run. TCRdb re-analysed the 5' RACE reads in MiXCR, keeping a single row per CDR3 protein. Of about 1.8 million distinct CDR3 sequences in the sample, about 50% are singletons; the top ten hold approximately 2.1%.

The specimen sequenced was blood. The chain uses TRBV27 and TRBJ2-6, with D uncertain. The origin of this receptor is a woman in her forties in good health. The CDR3 region has the DNA TGTGCCAGCAATTTGTACTCTGGGGCCAACGTCCTGACTTTC. This sequence encodes CASNLYSGANVLTF.